The 21 T cell receptor beta chains reported below all come from one sample, sequenced in a study of T cells in localized non-small cell lung cancer. Profiled with immunoSEQ multiplex PCR; TCRdb holds only in-frame clones, not every one. In the table there are 50,000 to 60,000 clones, around three quarters of which are singletons. Sequencing was performed on PBMCs, taken before any cancer treatment. These receptor sequences come from a woman aged 40-69 years with stage II lung adenocarcinoma.

The chain carries TRBV19 and TRBJ2-7, with D perhaps TRBD1 (6 bases). CDR1 is LNHDA and CDR2 is SQIVND in the germline V gene (reference sequence). The V and J ends lost 5 bases and 6 bases respectively, with 17 bases between them. This CDR3 region has 14 residues. CDR3 amino acids: CASSAGPGDREQYF. The CDR3 region has the DNA TGTGCCAGTAGTGCCGGGCCAGGGGATCGCGAGCAGTACTTC. Complete variable domain (other parts from reference TRBV19 and TRBJ2-7): DGGITQSPKYLFRKEGQNVTLSCEQNLNHDAMYWYRQDPGQGLRLIYYSQIVNDFQKGDIAEGYSVSREKKESFPLTVTSAQKNPTAFYLCASSAGPGDREQYFGPGTRLTVT.

The CDR3 DNA sequence: TGTGCCAGCAGCTTGGAGGACAGGGCCTATGGCTACACCTTC. This encodes CASSLEDRAYGYTF. The chain joins TRBV5-4 to TRBJ1-2, with 8 bases fitting TRBD1. The J segment lost 4 bases and the V segment lost 0 bases, leaving 2 bases of the junction unmatched. The V gene's germline CDR1 is SGHNT and CDR2 YYREEE (reference sequence). CDR3 length equals 14 residues.

The CDR3 here is CASSPGQIYEQYF. DNA of the CDR3: TGTGCCAGCAGCCCGGGACAGATCTACGAGCAGTACTTC. V usage is TRBV7-2 and J usage is TRBJ2-7, with 7 bases that match TRBD1. CDR3 length equals 13 residues. V lost 5 bases and J lost 3; bases outside the gene matches: 4. Looked up from germline, CDR1 is SGHTA and CDR2 is FQGNSA.

J is TRBJ1-1 and V is TRBV11-2; TRBD1 might be the D (5 bases). CDR1 is SGHAT and CDR2 is FQNNGV in the germline V gene. V lost 5 bases and J 0 bases, leaving 13 bases between the germline ends. The CDR3 runs to 15 residues. The CDR3 nucleotides read TGTGCCAGCAGCCAATGGGAGGGGTTGAACACTGAAGCTTTCTTT. This translates into CASSQWEGLNTEAFF.

V gene TRBV6-6 combines with J gene TRBJ1-6, with TRBD1 matching over 11 bases. CDR3 length equals 14 residues. The V and J ends lost 9 bases and 10 bases, in that order; junction bases with no gene match: 8. The germline V gene encodes CDR1 MNHNY and CDR2 SVGAGI (reference sequence). The DNA of the CDR3 is TGTGCCAGTATTTCAGGACAGGGGGCCTCACCCCTCCACTTT. Translation: CASISGQGASPLHF.

The genes are TRBV7-9 and TRBJ1-1; no clear D. The V and J ends lost 4 bases and 2 bases respectively, with 5 bases between them. Germline V gives CDR1 SEHNR, CDR2 FQNEAQ (reference sequence). The CDR3 covers 12 residues. The chain's CDR3 is CASSYKNTEAFF. In nucleotides, the CDR3 is TGTGCCAGCAGCTATAAAAACACTGAAGCTTTCTTT.

This clone has a handful of counts. This rearrangement joins TRBV28 to TRBJ2-7; 8 bases agree with TRBD1. The CDR3 is 12 amino acids. The V gene's germline CDR1 is MDHEN and CDR2 SYDVKM. After removal of 8 bases from V and 3 bases from J, the junction contained 3 bases not matched to a gene. The CDR3 DNA reads TGTGCCAGCGGAGACAGGGGCTACGAGCAGTACTTC. Translated: CASGDRGYEQYF.

The chain combines TRBV9 with TRBJ2-2; TRBD2 matches at 8 bases. The V gene's germline CDR1 is SGDLS and CDR2 YYNGEE. J gave up 1 base and V 4 bases, and 3 bases lay outside the gene matches. CDR3 length: 15 amino acids. CDR3 sequence reads: CASSLSGGNTGELFF. Here the CDR3 DNA reads TGTGCCAGCAGCCTCAGCGGGGGGAACACCGGGGAGCTGTTTTTT.

This chain links TRBV5-1 with TRBJ2-3; D not certain. CDR1 is SGHRS and CDR2 is YFSETQ in the germline V gene. The CDR3 is 17 amino acids. The V and J ends lost 0 bases and 0 bases respectively, with 14 bases between them. CDR3 coding DNA: TGCGCCAGCAGCTTGGGCCCCCGGGTAGAGAGCACAGATACGCAGTATTTT. Its protein is CASSLGPRVESTDTQYF.

The CDR3 region is CASSPRLTGELFF. The CDR3 region has the DNA TGTGCCAGCAGCCCGCGGTTGACCGGGGAGCTGTTTTTT. The chain links TRBV7-9 to TRBJ2-2; D gene ambiguous. This CDR3 region has 13 residues. Trimming took off 5 bases at V and 5 bases at J, with 9 bases between the two ends. The germline V gene encodes CDR1 SEHNR and CDR2 FQNEAQ (reference sequence).

The genes are TRBV6-6 and TRBJ2-1; D possibly uses TRBD1 or TRBD2 (6 bases each). Germline loops: CDR1 MNHNY, CDR2 SVGAGI (reference sequence). The CDR3 covers 14 residues. Between the trimmed V and J ends, which lost 4 bases and 8 bases, there was a span of 15 bases. The CDR3 nucleotides read TGTGCCAGCAGTTTTTCCCGGGGGCAGGATGAGCAGTTCTTC. This gives the protein CASSFSRGQDEQFF.

The chain employs TRBV30 and TRBJ2-1; TRBD2 might be the D (6 bases). Trimming removed 2 bases at V and 4 bases at J, with 12 bases between. The CDR3 runs to 14 residues. Germline assignment: CDR1 GTSNPN and CDR2 SVGIG (reference sequence). The DNA for the CDR3 is TGTGCCTGGAGTCCGGGACTCGGATACAATGAGCAGTTCTTC. Protein sequence: CAWSPGLGYNEQFF.

This chain uses TRBV6-5 with TRBJ1-6; 10 positions agree with TRBD1. The CDR3 has 15 amino acids. Germline V gene sequence: CDR1 MNHEY, CDR2 SVGAGI. After removal of 10 bases from V and 6 bases from J, the junction contained 9 bases not matched to a gene. The CDR3 here is CATRGQGVTNSPLHF. The CDR3 DNA reads as TGTGCCACCCGAGGACAGGGGGTGACTAATTCACCCCTCCACTTT.

The genes are TRBV5-1 and TRBJ2-5; 9 bases agree with TRBD2. V was pared by 3 bases and J by 2 bases, with 5 bases of the junction left unmatched. The CDR3 is 15 amino acids. The germline CDR1 and CDR2 sequences are SGHRS and YFSETQ. DNA of the CDR3: TGCGCCAGCAGCTCCGGGCGGGGGGGACAAGAGACCCAGTACTTC. Residues: CASSSGRGGQETQYF.

There are a few counts of this clone. The V gene is TRBV14, the J gene TRBJ2-1, with D perhaps TRBD1 (6 bases). Between the trimmed V and J ends, which lost 1 base and 4 bases, there was a span of 14 bases. This CDR3 has 16 amino acids. CDR1 is SGHDN, CDR2 FVKESK, per germline. The CDR3, as DNA: TGTGCCAGCAGCCAAGTTTTAGGGGGATCGTACAATGAGCAGTTCTTC. It specifies CASSQVLGGSYNEQFF.

The chain links TRBV7-9 to TRBJ2-3, with 16 nucleotides matching TRBD2. V lost 6 bases to trimming and J lost 9 bases; unmatched junction nucleotides: 6. CDR1 is SEHNR and CDR2 is FQNEAQ in the germline V gene (reference sequence). The CDR3 extends over 15 amino acids. CDR3 DNA sequence: TGTGCCAGCAGTTCCGGGACTAGCGGGGGGGAGACGCAGTATTTT. Residues: CASSSGTSGGETQYF.

Details on this clone: Mismatch with germline at one junction end may stem from a read error. The chain combines TRBV7-7 with TRBJ2-3, with D maybe TRBD1 (6 bases). CDR1 is SSHAT and CDR2 is FNYEAQ in the germline V gene (reference sequence). CDR3 size: 14 residues. CDR3 DNA sequence: TGTGCTAGCAGCCCGGGACACAGCACAGATACGCAGTATTTT. Encoded protein: CASSPGHSTDTQYF.

The rearrangement uses TRBV4-1 and TRBJ1-1; D may be TRBD1 (5 bases). CDR3 size: 16 residues. Germline-derived CDR1 and CDR2 are MGHRA and YSYEKL. Trimming left V 3 bases short and J 0 bases short, with 14 bases between. The CDR3 region is CASSQAWGGLNTEAFF. The CDR3, as DNA: TGCGCCAGCAGCCAGGCTTGGGGGGGACTGAACACTGAAGCTTTCTTT.

The CDR3 protein is CASSPKGLVLGDTQYF. Here the CDR3 DNA reads TGTGCCAGCTCACCGAAGGGACTCGTTTTGGGAGATACGCAGTATTTT. The V and J genes are TRBV18 and TRBJ2-3, with D perhaps TRBD2 (6 bases). Germline V gene sequence: CDR1 KGHSH, CDR2 LQKENI. This CDR3 comprises 16 residues. V dropped 3 bases and J dropped 5 bases, with 18 bases sitting between them.

The chain combines TRBV7-9 with TRBJ1-2, with unresolved D. Germline-derived CDR1 and CDR2 are SEHNR and FQNEAQ (reference sequence). V lost 0 bases, J lost 6 bases, and 11 bases lay in between. The CDR3 runs 14 residues. This chain's CDR3 is CASSLAGPHHGYTF. As DNA, the CDR3 is TGTGCCAGCAGCTTAGCGGGCCCTCACCATGGCTACACCTTC.

This clone was detected a few times. The chain employs TRBV11-2 and TRBJ1-1; D unclear. V gave up 4 bases and J gave up 0 bases, with 12 bases separating them. The germline gives CDR1 SGHAT, CDR2 FQNNGV. This CDR3 is built from 15 residues. CDR3 loop: CASSSPAGMNTEAFF. The CDR3 bases are TGTGCCAGCAGCTCCCCAGCCGGAATGAACACTGAAGCTTTCTTT.